The clone carrying this T cell receptor (beta chain) appeared many times. Its antigen is unknown. Unique molecular identifiers featured in how the TCRbeta library was prepared. MiXCR, applied by TCRdb to the PCR reads, yields one record per CDR3 protein. The sample contains some 300,000 distinct CDR3 sequences, around 9.1% of which appear only once. V was trimmed by 3 bases and J by 0 bases, leaving 12 bases between them. The CDR3 consists of 16 residues. These data originate in a study of T-cell reconstitution after alpha-beta-depleted transplantation in children. General study results and limits: Recipient T cells and thymic progenitors that survived were the source of the high TCRbeta diversity seen at day 60 in some patients. T-cell counts and diversity were attributed mostly to newly produced T cells one year after transplant. About two months after transplant, alpha-beta T cells reportedly came from several hundred expanded graft clones.

This rearrangement joins TRBV12-3 or TRBV12-4 to TRBJ1-5, with D possibly being TRBD1 (5 bases). The material sequenced was PBMCs, taken before TCRalphabeta/CD19-depleted stem cell transplant. The TCR was taken from a boy less than two years old with acute myeloid leukemia, due to receive a stem cell transplant. Written as DNA, the CDR3 is TGTGCCAGCAGTTTGGTGGGGGTTTATAGCAATCAGCCCCAGCATTTT. It encodes CASSLVGVYSNQPQHF.